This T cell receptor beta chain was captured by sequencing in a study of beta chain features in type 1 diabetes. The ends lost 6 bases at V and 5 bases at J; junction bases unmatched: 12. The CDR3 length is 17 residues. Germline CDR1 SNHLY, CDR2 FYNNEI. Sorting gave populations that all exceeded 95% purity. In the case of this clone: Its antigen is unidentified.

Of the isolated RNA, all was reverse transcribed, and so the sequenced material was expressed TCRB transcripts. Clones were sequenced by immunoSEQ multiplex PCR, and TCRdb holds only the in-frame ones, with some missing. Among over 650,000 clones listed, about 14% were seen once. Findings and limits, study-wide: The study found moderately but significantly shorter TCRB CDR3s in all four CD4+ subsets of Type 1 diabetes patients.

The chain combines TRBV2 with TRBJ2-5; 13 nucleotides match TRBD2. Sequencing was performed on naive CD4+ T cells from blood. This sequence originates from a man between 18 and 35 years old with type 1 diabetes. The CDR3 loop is CASRGTSGTSFGETQYF. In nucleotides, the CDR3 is TGTGCCAGCAGGGGGACTAGCGGGACATCTTTCGGGGAGACCCAGTACTTC.